This T cell receptor beta chain derives from a study of cytomegalovirus exposure and HLA in healthy donors. There are 16 residues in the CDR3. CDR1 MNHEY and CDR2 SMNVEV come from the germline V gene (reference sequence). V was pared by 2 bases and J by 5 bases, with 19 bases between. 60 Vbeta and 13 Jbeta primers were used in PCR. TCRdb's copy holds only in-frame clones and misses some; the assay was immunoSEQ multiplex PCR. The sample spans 150,000 to 200,000 clones; the ten largest clones claim around 1.2%. The material sequenced was PBMCs. The genes are TRBV27 and TRBJ2-7; weak D call: TRBD1 (6 bases). The TCR originated in a woman aged 60 to 75 in good health and CMV-seronegative. In DNA form, the CDR3 reads TGTGCCAGCAGTTTAAAGGGCTGGTACAGGGTTGACGAGCAGTACTTC. Residues: CASSLKGWYRVDEQYF.